This TCR beta chain came from a study of T cell repertoires in cytomegalovirus infection. Study details: Both CMV infection and a matching HLA type were indicated by public TCR beta signatures. Study-wide findings and caveats: Individuals carrying CMV plus the relevant HLA were identified by cumulative frequency of public TCR beta families.

A single record per CDR3 protein comes from TCRdb applying MiXCR to the reads. The sample holds more than 85,000 distinct CDR3 sequences, 16% seen once. From germline, CDR1 is SGHTA and CDR2 FQGNSA. V lost 6 bases, J lost 8 bases, and 9 bases lay in between. The CDR3 spans 11 residues. The sample holds many counts of this clonotype. What it binds is unknown. The gene calls are TRBV7-2 and TRBJ2-3; D ambiguous. The clonotype was recovered from a human donor in good health (CMV status not recorded). Some clones in this sample may be carry-over from other donors' samples. Sequencing input: PBMCs. The CDR3 nucleotides read TGTGCCAGCAGTACCACGGGTACGCAGTATTTT. Translated: CASSTTGTQYF.